The entry below describes one T cell receptor beta chain. This sample stems from a study of control samples from healthy donors and cancer patients. Profiled with immunoSEQ multiplex PCR; TCRdb holds only in-frame clones, not every one. The data hold approximately 69,000 clones, with approximately 89% observed a single time. This sequence was found in a man aged 55 to 70 with colorectal cancer. The specimen sequenced was PBMCs.

The CDR3 here is CSPVQGNEQFF. The CDR3 coding sequence is TGCAGTCCCGTACAGGGCAATGAGCAGTTCTTC. The chain recombines TRBV20-1 with TRBJ2-1, with D possibly TRBD1 on 6 matching bases. CDR3 length: 11 amino acids. Trimming stripped 8 bases from V and 6 bases from J, with 11 bases between. CDR1 DFQATT and CDR2 SNEGSKA come from the germline V gene (reference sequence).